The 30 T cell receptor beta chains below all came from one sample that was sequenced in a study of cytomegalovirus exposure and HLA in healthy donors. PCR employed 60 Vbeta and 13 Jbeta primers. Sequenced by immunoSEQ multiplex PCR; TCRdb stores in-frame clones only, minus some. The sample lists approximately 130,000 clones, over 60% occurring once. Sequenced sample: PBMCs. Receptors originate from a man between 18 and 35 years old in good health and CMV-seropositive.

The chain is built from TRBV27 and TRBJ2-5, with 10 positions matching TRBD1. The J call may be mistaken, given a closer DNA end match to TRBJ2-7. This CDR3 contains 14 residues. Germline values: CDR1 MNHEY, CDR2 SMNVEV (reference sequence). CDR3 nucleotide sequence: TGTGCCAGCAGCCGCGGGACAGGGGCCAACGAGCAGTACTTC. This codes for CASSRGTGANEQYF.

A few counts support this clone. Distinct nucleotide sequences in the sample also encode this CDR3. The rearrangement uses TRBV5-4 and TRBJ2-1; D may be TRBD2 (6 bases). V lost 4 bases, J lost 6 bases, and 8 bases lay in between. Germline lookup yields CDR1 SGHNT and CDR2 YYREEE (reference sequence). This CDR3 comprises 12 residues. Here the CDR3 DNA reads TGTGCCAGCAGCCGGGACTTCAATGAGCAGTTCTTC. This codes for CASSRDFNEQFF.

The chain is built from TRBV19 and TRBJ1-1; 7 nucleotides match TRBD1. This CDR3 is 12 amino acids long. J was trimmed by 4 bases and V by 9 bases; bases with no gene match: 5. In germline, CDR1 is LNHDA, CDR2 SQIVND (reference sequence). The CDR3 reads CASHQGGTEAFF. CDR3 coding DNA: TGTGCCAGCCACCAGGGGGGCACTGAAGCTTTCTTT.

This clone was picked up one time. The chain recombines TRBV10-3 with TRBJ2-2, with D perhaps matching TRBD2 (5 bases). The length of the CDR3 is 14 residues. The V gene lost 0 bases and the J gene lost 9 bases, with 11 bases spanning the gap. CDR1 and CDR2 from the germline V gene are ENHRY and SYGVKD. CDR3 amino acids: CAISESASSRELFF. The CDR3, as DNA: TGTGCCATCAGTGAGTCAGCTAGCTCTAGGGAGCTGTTTTTT.

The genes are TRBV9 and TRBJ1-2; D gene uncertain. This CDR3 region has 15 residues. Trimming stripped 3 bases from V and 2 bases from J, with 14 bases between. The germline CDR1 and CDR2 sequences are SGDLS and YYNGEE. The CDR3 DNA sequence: TGTGCCAGCAGCGGTCCGAGAGACGGGAACTATGGCTACACCTTC. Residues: CASSGPRDGNYGYTF.

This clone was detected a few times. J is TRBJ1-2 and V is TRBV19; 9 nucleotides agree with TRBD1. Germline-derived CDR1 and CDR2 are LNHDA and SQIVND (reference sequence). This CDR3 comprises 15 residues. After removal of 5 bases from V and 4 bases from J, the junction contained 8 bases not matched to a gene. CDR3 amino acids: CASSPPPTGGYGYTF. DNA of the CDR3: TGTGCCAGTAGTCCTCCCCCGACAGGGGGCTATGGCTACACCTTC.

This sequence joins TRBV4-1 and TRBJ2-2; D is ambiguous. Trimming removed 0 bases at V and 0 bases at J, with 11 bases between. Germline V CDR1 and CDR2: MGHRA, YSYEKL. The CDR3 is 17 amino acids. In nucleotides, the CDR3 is TGCGCCAGCAGCCAAGAGCCCGCTAGGTCGAACACCGGGGAGCTGTTTTTT. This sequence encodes CASSQEPARSNTGELFF.

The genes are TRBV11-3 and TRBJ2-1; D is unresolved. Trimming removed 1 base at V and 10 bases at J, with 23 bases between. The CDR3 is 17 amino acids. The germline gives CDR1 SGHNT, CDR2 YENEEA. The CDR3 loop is CASSLGRGRLESPEQFF. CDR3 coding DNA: TGTGCCAGCAGCTTAGGGCGCGGTAGACTGGAGTCTCCCGAGCAGTTCTTC.

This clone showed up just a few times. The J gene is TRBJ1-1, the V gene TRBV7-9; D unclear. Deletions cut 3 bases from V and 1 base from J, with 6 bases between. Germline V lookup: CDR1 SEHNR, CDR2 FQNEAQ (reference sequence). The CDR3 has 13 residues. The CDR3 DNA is TGTGCCAGCAGCTTTTGGGCGAACACTGAAGCTTTCTTT. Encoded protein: CASSFWANTEAFF. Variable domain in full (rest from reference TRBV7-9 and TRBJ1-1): DTGVSQNPRHKITKRGQNVTFRCDPISEHNRLYWYRQTLGQGPEFLTYFQNEAQLEKSRLLSDRFSAERPKGSFSTLEIQRTEQGDSAMYLCASSFWANTEAFFGQGTRLTVV.

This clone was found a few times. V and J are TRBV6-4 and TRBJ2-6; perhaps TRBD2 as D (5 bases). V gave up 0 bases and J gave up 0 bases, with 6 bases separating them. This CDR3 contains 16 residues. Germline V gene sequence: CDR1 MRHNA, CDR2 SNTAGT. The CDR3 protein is CASSDSTNSGANVLTF. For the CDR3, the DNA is TGTGCCAGCAGTGACTCGACTAACTCTGGGGCCAACGTCCTGACTTTC.

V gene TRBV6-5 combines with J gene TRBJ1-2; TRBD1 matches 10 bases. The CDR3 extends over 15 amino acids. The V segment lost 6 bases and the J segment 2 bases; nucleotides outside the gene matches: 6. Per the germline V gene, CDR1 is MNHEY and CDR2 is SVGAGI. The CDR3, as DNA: TGTGCCAGCAGACACCGGGACAGGGGAAACTATGGCTACACCTTC. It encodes CASRHRDRGNYGYTF.

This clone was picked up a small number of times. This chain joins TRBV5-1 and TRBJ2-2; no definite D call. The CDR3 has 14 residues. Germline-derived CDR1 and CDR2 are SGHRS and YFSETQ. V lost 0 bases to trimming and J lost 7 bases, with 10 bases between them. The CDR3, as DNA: TGCGCCAGCAGCTTGGCAAGCTTGGTCGGGGAGCTGTTTTTT. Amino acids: CASSLASLVGELFF.

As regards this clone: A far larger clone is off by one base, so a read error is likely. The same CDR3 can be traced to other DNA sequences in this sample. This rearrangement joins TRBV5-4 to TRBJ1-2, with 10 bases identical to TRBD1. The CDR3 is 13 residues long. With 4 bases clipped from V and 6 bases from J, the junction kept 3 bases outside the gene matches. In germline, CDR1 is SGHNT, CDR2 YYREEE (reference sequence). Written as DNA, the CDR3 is TGTGCCAGCAGCCTAGGGACAGGGGATGGCTACACCTTC. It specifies CASSLGTGDGYTF. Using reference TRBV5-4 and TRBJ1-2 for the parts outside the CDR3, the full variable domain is ETGVTQSPTHLIKTRGQQVTLRCSSQSGHNTVSWYQQALGQGPQFIFQYYREEENGRGNFPPRFSGLQFPNYSSELNVNALELDDSALYLCASSLGTGDGYTFGSGTRLTVV.

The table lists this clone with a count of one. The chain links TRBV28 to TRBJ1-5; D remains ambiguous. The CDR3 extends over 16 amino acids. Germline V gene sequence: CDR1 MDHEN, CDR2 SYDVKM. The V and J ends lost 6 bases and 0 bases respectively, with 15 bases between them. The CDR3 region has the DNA TGTGCCAGCAGGAGGCGCACCCCTGGTAGCAATCAGCCCCAGCATTTT. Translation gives CASRRRTPGSNQPQHF. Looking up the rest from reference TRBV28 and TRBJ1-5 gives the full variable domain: DVKVTQSSRYLVKRTGEKVFLECVQDMDHENMFWYRQDPGLGLRLIYFSYDVKMKEKGDIPEGYSVSREKKERFSLILESASTNQTSMYLCASRRRTPGSNQPQHFGDGTRLSIL.

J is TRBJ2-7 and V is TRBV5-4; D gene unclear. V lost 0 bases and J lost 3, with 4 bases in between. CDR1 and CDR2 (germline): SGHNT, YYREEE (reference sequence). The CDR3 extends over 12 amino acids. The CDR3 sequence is CASSLDNYEQYF. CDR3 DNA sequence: TGTGCCAGCAGCTTGGACAACTACGAGCAGTACTTC. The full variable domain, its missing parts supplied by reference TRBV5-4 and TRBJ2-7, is ETGVTQSPTHLIKTRGQQVTLRCSSQSGHNTVSWYQQALGQGPQFIFQYYREEENGRGNFPPRFSGLQFPNYSSELNVNALELDDSALYLCASSLDNYEQYFGPGTRLTVT.

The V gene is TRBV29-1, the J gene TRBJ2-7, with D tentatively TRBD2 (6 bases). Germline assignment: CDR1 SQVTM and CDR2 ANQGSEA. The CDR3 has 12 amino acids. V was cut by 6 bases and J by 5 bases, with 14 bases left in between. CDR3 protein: CSVADGSNEQYF. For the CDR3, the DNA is TGCAGCGTGGCTGACGGGAGCAACGAGCAGTACTTC.

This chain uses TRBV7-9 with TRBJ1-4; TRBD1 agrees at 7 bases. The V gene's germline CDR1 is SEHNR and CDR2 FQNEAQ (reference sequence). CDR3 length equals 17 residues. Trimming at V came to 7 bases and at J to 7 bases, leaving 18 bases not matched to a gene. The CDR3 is CASNPGGGAGFGEKLFF. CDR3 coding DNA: TGTGCCAGCAACCCCGGAGGGGGCGCCGGCTTTGGTGAAAAACTGTTTTTT.

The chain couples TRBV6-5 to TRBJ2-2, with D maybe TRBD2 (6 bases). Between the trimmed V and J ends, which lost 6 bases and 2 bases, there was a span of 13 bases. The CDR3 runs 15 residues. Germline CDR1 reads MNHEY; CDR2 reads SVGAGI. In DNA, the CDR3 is TGTGCCAGCAGGGAGGGACTGGGAAACACCGGGGAGCTGTTTTTT. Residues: CASREGLGNTGELFF.

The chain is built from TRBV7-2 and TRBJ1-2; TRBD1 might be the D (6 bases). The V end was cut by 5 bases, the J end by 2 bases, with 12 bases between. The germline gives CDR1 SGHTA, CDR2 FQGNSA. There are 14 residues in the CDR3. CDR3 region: CASSSWDTNYGYTF. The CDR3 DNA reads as TGTGCCAGCAGCAGTTGGGACACGAACTATGGCTACACCTTC.

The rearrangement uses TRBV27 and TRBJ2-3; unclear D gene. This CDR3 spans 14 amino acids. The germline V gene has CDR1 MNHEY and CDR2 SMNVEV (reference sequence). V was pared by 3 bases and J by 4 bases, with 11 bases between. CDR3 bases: TGTGCCAGCAGTTTCCTAACGTATGCAGATACGCAGTATTTT. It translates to CASSFLTYADTQYF.

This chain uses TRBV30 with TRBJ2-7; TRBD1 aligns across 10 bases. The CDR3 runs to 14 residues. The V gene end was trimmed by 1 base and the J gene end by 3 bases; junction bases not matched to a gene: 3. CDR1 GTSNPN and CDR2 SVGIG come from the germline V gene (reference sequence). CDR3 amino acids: CAWSDGTGVYEQYF. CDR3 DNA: TGTGCCTGGAGTGATGGGACAGGGGTCTACGAGCAGTACTTC.

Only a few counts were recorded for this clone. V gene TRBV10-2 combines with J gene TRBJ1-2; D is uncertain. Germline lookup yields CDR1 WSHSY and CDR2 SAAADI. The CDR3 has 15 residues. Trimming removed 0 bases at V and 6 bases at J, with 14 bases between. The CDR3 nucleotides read TGCGCCAGCAGTGAGTCAACAGAAACAACAAATGGCTACACCTTC. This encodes CASSESTETTNGYTF.

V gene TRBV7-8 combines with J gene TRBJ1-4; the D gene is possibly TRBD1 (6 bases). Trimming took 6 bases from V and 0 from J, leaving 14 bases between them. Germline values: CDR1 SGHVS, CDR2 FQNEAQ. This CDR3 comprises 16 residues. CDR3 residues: CASSTQGFSTNEKLFF. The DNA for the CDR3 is TGTGCCAGCAGTACTCAGGGGTTCTCAACTAATGAAAAACTGTTTTTT.

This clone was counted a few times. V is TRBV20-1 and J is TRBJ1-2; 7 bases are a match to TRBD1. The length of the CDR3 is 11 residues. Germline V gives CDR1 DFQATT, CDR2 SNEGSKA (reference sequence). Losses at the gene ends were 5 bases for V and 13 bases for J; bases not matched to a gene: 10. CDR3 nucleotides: TGCAGTGCTTATAACAGGGGAGCCTCCACCTTC. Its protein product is CSAYNRGASTF.

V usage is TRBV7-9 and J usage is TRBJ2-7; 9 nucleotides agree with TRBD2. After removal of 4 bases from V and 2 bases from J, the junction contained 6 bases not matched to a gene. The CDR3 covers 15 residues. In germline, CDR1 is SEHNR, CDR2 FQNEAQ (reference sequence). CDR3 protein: CASSSETSGAYEQYF. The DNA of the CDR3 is TGTGCCAGCAGCTCCGAGACTAGCGGTGCCTACGAGCAGTACTTC. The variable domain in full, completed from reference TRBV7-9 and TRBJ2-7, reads DTGVSQNPRHKITKRGQNVTFRCDPISEHNRLYWYRQTLGQGPEFLTYFQNEAQLEKSRLLSDRFSAERPKGSFSTLEIQRTEQGDSAMYLCASSSETSGAYEQYFGPGTRLTVT.

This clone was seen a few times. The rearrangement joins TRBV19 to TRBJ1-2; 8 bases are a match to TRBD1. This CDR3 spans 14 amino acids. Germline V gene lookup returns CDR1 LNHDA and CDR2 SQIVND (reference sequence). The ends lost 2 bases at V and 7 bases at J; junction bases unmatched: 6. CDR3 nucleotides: TGTGCCAGTAGTATATGGCAGGGGGCTGGTGGCTACACCTTC. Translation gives CASSIWQGAGGYTF.

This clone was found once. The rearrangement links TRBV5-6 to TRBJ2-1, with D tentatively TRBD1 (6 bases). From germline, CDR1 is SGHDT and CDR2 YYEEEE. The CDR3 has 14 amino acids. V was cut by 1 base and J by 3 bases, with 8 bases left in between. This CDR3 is CASSLRGFYNEQFF. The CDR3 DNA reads TGTGCCAGCAGCTTGAGGGGGTTCTACAATGAGCAGTTCTTC. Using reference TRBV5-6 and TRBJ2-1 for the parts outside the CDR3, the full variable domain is DAGVTQSPTHLIKTRGQQVTLRCSPKSGHDTVSWYQQALGQGPQFIFQYYEEEERQRGNFPDRFSGHQFPNYSSELNVNALLLGDSALYLCASSLRGFYNEQFFGPGTRLTVL.

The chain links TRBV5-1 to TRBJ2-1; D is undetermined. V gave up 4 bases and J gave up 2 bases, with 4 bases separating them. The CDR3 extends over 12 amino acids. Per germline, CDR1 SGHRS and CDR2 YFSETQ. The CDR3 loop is CASSITYNEQFF. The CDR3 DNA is TGCGCCAGCAGCATTACCTACAATGAGCAGTTCTTC.

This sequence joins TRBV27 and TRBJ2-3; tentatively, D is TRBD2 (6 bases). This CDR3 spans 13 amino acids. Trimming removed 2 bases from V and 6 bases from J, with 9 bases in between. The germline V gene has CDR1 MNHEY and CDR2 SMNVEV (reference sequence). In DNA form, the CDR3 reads TGTGCCAGCAGTTTAACTAGCTTGGATACGCAGTATTTT. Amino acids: CASSLTSLDTQYF.

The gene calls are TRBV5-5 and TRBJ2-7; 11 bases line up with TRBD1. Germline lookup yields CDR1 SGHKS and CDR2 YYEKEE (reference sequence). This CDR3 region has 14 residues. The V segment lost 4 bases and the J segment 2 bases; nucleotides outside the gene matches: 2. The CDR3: CASSPGQGAYEQYF. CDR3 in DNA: TGTGCCAGCAGCCCGGGACAGGGGGCCTACGAGCAGTACTTC.